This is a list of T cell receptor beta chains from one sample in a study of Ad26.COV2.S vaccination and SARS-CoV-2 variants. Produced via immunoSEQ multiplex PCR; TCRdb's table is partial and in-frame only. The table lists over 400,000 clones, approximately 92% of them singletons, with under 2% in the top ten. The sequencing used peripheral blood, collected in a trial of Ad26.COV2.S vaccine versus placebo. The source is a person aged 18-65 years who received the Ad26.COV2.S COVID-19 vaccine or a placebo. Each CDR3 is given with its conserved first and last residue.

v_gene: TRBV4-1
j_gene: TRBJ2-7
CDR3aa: CASSQDGREHYEQYF

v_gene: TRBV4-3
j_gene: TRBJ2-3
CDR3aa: CASSREMQGTTDTQYF

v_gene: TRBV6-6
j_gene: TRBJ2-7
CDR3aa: CASSWGQGESYEQYF

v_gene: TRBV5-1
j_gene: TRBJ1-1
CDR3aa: CASSLVGLNTEAFF

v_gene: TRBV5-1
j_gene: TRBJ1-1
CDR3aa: CASSLLTAPEAFF

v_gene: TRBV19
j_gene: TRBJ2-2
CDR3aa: CASSPGTRITGELFF

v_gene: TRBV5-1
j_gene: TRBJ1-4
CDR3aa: CARPGSNEKLFF

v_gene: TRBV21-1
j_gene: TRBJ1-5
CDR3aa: CASSKARREVGKIGSNQPQHF

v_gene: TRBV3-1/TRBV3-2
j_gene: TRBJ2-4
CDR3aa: CASSLSDIQYF

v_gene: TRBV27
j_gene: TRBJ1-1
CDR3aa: CASSLLGRGRETEAFF

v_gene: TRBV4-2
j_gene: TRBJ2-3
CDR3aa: CASSRGSLTDTQYF

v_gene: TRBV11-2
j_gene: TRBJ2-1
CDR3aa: CASSYSSGGNNEQFF

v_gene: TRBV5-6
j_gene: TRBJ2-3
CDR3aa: CASRQAPTDTQYF

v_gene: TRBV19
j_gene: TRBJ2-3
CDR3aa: CASNSGYTDTQYF

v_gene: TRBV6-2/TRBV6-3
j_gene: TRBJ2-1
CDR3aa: CASSRGLAGHNEQFF

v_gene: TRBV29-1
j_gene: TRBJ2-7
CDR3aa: CSVEEWDRPYEQYF

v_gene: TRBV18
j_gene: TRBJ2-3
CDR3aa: CASSPRGGRDTQYF

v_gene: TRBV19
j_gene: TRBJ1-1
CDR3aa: CASSTLFLSQAFF

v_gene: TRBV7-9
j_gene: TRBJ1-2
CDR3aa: CASSQTGDGNYGYTF

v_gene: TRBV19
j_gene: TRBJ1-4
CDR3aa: CASSTKVRDPVFPIWEKLFF

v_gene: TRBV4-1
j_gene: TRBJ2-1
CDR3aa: CASSQVPAGTSLHEQFF

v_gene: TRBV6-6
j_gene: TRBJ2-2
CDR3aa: CAIRQEWTGNTGELFF

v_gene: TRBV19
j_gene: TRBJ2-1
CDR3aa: CASSHDSYNEQFF

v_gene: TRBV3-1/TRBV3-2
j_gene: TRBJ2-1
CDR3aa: CASSLGASVHEGMLQFF

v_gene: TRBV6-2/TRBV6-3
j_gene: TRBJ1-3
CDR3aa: CASSYWRDPGYPGNTIYF

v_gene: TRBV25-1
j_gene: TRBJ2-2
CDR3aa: CASSDGGWYTGELFF

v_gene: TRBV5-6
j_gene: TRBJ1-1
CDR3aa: CASSHYGQGARGTEAFF

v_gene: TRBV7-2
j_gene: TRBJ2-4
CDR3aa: CASSLVWLAGEKNIQYF

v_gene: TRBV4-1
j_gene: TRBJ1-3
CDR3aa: CASSRRTENSGNTIYF

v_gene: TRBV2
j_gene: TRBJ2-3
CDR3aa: CASRDLAGGLADTQYF

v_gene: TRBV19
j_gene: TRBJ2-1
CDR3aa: CASSWLAENEQFF

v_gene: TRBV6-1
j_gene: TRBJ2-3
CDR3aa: CASSEGRGRTDTQYF

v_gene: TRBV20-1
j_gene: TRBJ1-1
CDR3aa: CSARVNTEAFF